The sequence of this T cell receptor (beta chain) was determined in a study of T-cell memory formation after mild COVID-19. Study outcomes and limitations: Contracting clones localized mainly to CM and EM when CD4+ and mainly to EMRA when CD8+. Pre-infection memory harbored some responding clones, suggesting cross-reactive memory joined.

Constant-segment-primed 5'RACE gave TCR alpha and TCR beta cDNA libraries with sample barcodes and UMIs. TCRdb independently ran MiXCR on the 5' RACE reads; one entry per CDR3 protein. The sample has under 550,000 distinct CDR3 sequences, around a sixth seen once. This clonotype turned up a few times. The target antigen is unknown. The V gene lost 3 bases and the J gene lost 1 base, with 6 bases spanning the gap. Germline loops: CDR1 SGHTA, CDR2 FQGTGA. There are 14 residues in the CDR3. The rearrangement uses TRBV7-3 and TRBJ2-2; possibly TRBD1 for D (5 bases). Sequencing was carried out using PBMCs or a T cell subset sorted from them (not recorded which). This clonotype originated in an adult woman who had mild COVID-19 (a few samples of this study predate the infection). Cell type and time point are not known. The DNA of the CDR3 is TGTGCCAGCAGCTTCGACAGGAACACCGGGGAGCTGTTTTTT. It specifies CASSFDRNTGELFF.